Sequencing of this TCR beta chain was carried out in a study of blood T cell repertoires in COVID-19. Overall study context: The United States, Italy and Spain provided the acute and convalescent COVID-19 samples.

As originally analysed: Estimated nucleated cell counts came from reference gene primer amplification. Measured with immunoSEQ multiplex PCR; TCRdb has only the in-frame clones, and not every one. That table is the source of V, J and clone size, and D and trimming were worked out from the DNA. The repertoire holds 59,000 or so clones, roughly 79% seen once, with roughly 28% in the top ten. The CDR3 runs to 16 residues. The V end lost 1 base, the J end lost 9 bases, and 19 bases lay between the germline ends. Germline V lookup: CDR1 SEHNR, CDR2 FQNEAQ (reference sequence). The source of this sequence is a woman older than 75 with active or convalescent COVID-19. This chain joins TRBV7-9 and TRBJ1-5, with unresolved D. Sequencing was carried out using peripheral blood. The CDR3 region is CASSLEVRTLGRPQHF. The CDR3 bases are TGTGCCAGCAGCTTAGAGGTCAGGACTTTAGGACGGCCCCAGCATTTT.